This T cell receptor beta chain was captured by sequencing in a study of cytomegalovirus exposure and HLA in healthy donors. About the study: Of the donors genotyped, approximately 400 in all, about 80% fell in the Caucasian-associated ancestry cluster.

13 Jbeta primers and 60 Vbeta primers were used for the PCR. Some clones are missing from TCRdb's copy, which holds only in-frame ones; the method was immunoSEQ multiplex PCR. The sample records some 90,000 clones, more than 70% being singletons. Trimming removed 5 bases from V and 0 bases from J, with 17 bases in between. The V gene's germline CDR1 is MNHEY and CDR2 SMNVEV (reference sequence). The CDR3 is made up of 17 amino acids. The specimen was PBMCs. The chain recombines TRBV27 with TRBJ1-5, with D possibly TRBD1 on 6 matching bases. This sequence originates from a man between 40 and 49 years old in good health and CMV-seronegative. The CDR3 region has the DNA TGTGCCAGCAGTCCCTTGGGGGGGGCGGTTAGCAATCAGCCCCAGCATTTT. It encodes CASSPLGGAVSNQPQHF.